Given below is one T cell receptor (beta chain) in context. Its antigen is not known. This record comes from a study of cytomegalovirus exposure and HLA in healthy donors. Findings and caveats of the study: Roughly 170 TCR beta chains were listed as cytomegalovirus-associated. With high specificity and sensitivity, the classifier reportedly diagnosed cytomegalovirus status. In the 120 validation repertoires, just under 95% of cluster scores exceeded 0, per a later analysis.

This CDR3 region has 15 residues. Losses at the gene ends were 1 base for V and 4 bases for J; bases not matched to a gene: 5. Germline CDR1 reads GTSNPN; CDR2 reads SVGIG (reference sequence). Repertoires were generated with immunoSEQ multiplex PCR, while TCRdb's copy carries only in-frame clones and drops some. This table has some 130,000 clones, 88% appearing once. The receptor was derived from a man aged 25-45 years in good health and CMV-seronegative. The genes are TRBV30 and TRBJ2-2; 8 bases align to TRBD2. The sample consisted of PBMCs. The CDR3 DNA sequence: TGTGCCTGGAGTGGCGTCAGCGGGAGCACCGGGGAGCTGTTTTTT. This gives the protein CAWSGVSGSTGELFF.